The T cell receptor (beta chain) under discussion was sequenced for a study of blood T cell repertoires in COVID-19. Repertoires were generated with immunoSEQ multiplex PCR, while TCRdb's copy carries only in-frame clones and drops some. The sample gives approximately 100,000 clones, 87% of which show up once; approximately 5% is in the top ten. Germline V lookup: CDR1 KGHSH, CDR2 LQKENI. There are 17 residues in the CDR3. V lost 3 bases and J lost 6; bases outside the gene matches: 7. Sequenced input: peripheral blood. V and J are TRBV18 and TRBJ1-6; 11 bases align to TRBD1. The receptor was derived from a man in his sixties or seventies with acute or convalescent COVID-19. CDR3 protein: CASSPLGQGARNSPLHF. The CDR3 bases are TGTGCCAGCTCACCCCTAGGACAGGGGGCGCGTAATTCACCCCTCCACTTT. Based on the CDR3 plus reference TRBV18 and TRBJ1-6, the full variable domain is NAGVMQNPRHLVRRRGQEARLRCSPMKGHSHVYWYRQLPEEGLKFMVYLQKENIIDESGMPKERFSAEFPKEGPSILRIQQVVRGDSAAYFCASSPLGQGARNSPLHFGNGTRLTVT.